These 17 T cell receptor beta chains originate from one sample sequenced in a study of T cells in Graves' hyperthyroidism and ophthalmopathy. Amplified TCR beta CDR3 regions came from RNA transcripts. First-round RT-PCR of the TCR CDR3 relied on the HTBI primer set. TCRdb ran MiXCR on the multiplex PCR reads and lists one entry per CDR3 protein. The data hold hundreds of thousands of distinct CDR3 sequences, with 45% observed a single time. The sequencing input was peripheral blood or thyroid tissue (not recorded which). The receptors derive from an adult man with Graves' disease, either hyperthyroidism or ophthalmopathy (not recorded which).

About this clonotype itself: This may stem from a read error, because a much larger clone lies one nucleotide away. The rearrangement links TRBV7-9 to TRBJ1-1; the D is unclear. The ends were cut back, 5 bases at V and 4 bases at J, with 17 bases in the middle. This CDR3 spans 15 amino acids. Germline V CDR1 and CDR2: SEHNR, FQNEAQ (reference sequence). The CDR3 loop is CASSAGSLQSTEAFF. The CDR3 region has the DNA TGTGCCAGCAGCGCAGGTTCTCTTCAGAGCACTGAAGCTTTCTTT.

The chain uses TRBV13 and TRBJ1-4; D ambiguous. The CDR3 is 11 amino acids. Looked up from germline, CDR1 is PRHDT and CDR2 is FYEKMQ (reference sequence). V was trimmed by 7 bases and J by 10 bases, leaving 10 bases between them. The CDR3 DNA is TGTGCCAGCACCCCAGGAGGAAAACTGTTTTTT. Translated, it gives CASTPGGKLFF.

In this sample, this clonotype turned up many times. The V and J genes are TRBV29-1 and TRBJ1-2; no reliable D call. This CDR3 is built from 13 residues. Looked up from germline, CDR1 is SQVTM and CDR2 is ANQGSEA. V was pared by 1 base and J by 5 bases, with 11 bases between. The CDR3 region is CSVEGARPYGYTF. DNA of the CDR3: TGCAGCGTTGAAGGCGCCAGGCCTTATGGCTACACCTTC. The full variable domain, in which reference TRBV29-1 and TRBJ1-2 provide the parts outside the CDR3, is SAVISQKPSRDICQRGTSLTIQCQVDSQVTMMFWYRQQPGQSLTLIATANQGSEATYESGFVIDKFPISRPNLTFSTLTVSNMSPEDSSIYLCSVEGARPYGYTFGSGTRLTVV.

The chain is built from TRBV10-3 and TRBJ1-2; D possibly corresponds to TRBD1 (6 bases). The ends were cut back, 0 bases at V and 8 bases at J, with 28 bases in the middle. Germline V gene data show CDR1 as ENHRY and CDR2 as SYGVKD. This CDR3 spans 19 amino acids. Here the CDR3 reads CAISESKSRGDAGPLGYTF. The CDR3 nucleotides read TGTGCCATCAGTGAGTCGAAGAGTAGGGGGGACGCCGGGCCCCTAGGCTACACCTTC.

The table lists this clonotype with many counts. This CDR3 is CSVAWGHQPQHF. CDR3 in DNA: TGCAGCGTCGCTTGGGGACATCAGCCCCAGCATTTT. This rearrangement joins TRBV29-1 to TRBJ1-5, with D perhaps TRBD1 (5 bases). Trimming shortened V by 6 bases and J by 5 bases, and 11 bases separated the two germline ends. Germline V CDR1 and CDR2: SQVTM, ANQGSEA. The CDR3 runs 12 residues.

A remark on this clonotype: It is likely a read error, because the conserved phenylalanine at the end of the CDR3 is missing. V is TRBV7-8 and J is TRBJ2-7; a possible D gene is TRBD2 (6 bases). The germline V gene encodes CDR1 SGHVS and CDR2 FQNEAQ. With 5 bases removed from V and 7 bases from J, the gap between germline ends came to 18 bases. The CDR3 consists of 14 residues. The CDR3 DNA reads TGTGCCAGCAGCCCGCGGGACCGCGGTGGGGAGCAGTACCTC. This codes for CASSPRDRGGEQYL.

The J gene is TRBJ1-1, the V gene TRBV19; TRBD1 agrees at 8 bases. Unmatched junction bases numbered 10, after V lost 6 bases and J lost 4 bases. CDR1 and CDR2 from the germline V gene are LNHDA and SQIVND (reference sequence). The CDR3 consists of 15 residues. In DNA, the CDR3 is TGTGCCAGTAGCAGGACAGGGACTAAAGCCACTGAAGCTTTCTTT. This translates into CASSRTGTKATEAFF.

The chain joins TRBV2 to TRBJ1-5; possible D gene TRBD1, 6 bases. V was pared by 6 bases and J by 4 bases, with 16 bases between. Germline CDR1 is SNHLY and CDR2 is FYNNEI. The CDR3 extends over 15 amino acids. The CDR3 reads CASRPTTGRNQPQHF. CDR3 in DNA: TGTGCCAGCAGGCCTACTACAGGGCGGAATCAGCCCCAGCATTTT.

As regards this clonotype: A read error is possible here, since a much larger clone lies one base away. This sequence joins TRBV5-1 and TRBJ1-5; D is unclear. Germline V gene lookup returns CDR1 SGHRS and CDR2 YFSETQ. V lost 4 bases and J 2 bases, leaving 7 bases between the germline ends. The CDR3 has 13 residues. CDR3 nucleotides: TGCGCCAGCAGCCCCTGGGGCAATCAGCCCCAGCATTTT. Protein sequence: CASSPWGNQPQHF.

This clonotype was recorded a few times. CDR3 nucleotides: TGTGCCAGCAGCCACGACCCCGTCAGTAACGAGCAGTACTTC. The encoded protein is CASSHDPVSNEQYF. The chain links TRBV2 to TRBJ2-7; no clear D gene. Germline-derived CDR1 and CDR2 are SNHLY and FYNNEI. With 6 bases removed from V and 5 bases from J, the gap between germline ends came to 17 bases. CDR3 length: 14 residues.

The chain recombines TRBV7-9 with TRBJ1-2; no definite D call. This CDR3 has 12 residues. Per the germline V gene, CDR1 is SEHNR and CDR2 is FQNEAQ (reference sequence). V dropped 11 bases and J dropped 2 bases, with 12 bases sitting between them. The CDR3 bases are TGTGCCGCCCCCACTGGAAACTATGGCTACACCTTC. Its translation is CAAPTGNYGYTF.

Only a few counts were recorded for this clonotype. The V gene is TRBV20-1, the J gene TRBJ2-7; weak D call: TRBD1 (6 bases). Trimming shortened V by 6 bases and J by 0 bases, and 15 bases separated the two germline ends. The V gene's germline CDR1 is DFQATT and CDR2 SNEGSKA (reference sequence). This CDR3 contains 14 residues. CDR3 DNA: TGCAGTGCCCCTCCACAGGGAGCCTCCTACGAGCAGTACTTC. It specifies CSAPPQGASYEQYF.

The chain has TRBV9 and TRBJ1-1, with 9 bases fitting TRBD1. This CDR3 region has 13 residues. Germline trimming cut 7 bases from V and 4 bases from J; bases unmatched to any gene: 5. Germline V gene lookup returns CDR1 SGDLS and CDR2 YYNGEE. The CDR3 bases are TGTGCCAGCTCACAGGGGGCGAGCACTGAAGCTTTCTTT. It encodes CASSQGASTEAFF.

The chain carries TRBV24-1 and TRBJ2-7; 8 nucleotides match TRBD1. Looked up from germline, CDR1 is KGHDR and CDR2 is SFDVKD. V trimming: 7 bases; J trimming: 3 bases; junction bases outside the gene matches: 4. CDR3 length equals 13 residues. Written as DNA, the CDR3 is TGTGCCACCAGCGCAGGGGGCCTCTACGAGCAGTACTTC. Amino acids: CATSAGGLYEQYF.

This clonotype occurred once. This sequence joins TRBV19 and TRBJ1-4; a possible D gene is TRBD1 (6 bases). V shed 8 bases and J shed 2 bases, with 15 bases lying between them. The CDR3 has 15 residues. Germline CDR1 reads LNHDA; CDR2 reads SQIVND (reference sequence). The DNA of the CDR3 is TGTGCCAGTGGTACCAGGGGAATCACTAATGAAAAACTGTTTTTT. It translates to CASGTRGITNEKLFF. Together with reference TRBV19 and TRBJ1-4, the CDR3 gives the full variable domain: DGGITQSPKYLFRKEGQNVTLSCEQNLNHDAMYWYRQDPGQGLRLIYYSQIVNDFQKGDIAEGYSVSREKKESFPLTVTSAQKNPTAFYLCASGTRGITNEKLFFGSGTQLSVL.

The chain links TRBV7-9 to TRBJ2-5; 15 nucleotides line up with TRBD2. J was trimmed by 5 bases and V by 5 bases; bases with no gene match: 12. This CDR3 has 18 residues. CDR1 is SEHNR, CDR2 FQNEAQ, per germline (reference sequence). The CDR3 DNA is TGTGCCAGCAGCCCCGGACTAGCGGGGGGGCCGTTTCTGGAGACCCAGTACTTC. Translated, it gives CASSPGLAGGPFLETQYF.

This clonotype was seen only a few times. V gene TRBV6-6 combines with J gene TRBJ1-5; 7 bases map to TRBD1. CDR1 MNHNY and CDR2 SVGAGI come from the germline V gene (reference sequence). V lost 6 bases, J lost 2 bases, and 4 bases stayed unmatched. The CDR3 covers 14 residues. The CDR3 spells CASRAGGGNQPQHF. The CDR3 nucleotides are TGTGCCAGCAGGGCAGGGGGAGGCAATCAGCCCCAGCATTTT.